The following is a T cell receptor beta chain sequence with its context. The antigen is unknown. This entry is derived from a study of blood T cells in healthy people across ages. Using a J-beta primer mix together with a sample-barcoded 5' primer, a second PCR was run for roughly 6 to 12 cycles. The study obtained at least 3 million CDR3-containing paired-end reads from every sample. MiXCR, run by TCRdb on the 5' RACE reads, gives a single entry per CDR3 protein. The sample contains about 830,000 distinct CDR3 sequences, 62% of which appear only once. General study results and limits: When set beside aged donors, long-lived donors presented more naive CD4+ cells and higher diversity. Investigators viewed diversity estimates from one million T cells as underestimates, the study reported.

Unmatched junction bases numbered 5, after V lost 1 base and J lost 7 bases. CDR3 length: 15 residues. From germline, CDR1 is SGHTA and CDR2 FQGNSA. The sequence came from a young man in good health. This chain links TRBV7-2 with TRBJ2-1, with 9 bases identical to TRBD1. Sequenced material: blood. CDR3 in amino acids: CASSLDRGRENEQFF. In DNA, the CDR3 is TGTGCCAGCAGCTTAGACAGGGGGCGCGAGAATGAGCAGTTCTTC.